Below are 2 T cell receptor beta chains sequenced from a single sample in a study of T-cell memory formation after mild COVID-19. MiXCR, applied by TCRdb to the 5' RACE reads, yields one record per CDR3 protein. The sample has 350,000 to 500,000 distinct CDR3 sequences; around 18% are singletons. The sequencing sample was made of PBMCs or a T cell subset sorted from them (not recorded which). The receptors shown here come from an adult woman who had mild COVID-19 (a few samples of this study predate the infection). Cell type and time point are not known.

This clonotype was observed at least ten times. The V call is TRBV5-1, the J call TRBJ2-7; TRBD1 matches at 8 bases. The CDR3 contains 15 residues. Per germline, CDR1 SGHRS and CDR2 YFSETQ. After removal of 3 bases from V and 3 bases from J, the junction contained 8 bases not matched to a gene. For the CDR3, the DNA is TGCGCCAGCAGCTCTGCCGGGACAGGATACTACGAGCAGTACTTC. Its protein product is CASSSAGTGYYEQYF.

The chain links TRBV7-9 to TRBJ2-1; TRBD1 matches at 8 bases. CDR1 is SEHNR, CDR2 FQNEAQ, per germline (reference sequence). Trimming removed 10 bases from V and 8 bases from J; junction bases left unmatched: 10. The CDR3 spans 13 residues. This CDR3 reads CATQADRGHEQFF. The CDR3 coding sequence is TGTGCCACTCAGGCTGACAGGGGCCATGAGCAGTTCTTC.